The rows below give T cell receptor beta chains drawn from one sample of a study of T cells in Graves' hyperthyroidism and ophthalmopathy. TCRdb independently ran MiXCR on the multiplex PCR reads; one entry per CDR3 protein. The sample includes around 430,000 distinct CDR3 sequences, just under 15% of them seen just once. Sequencing was carried out using blood. Source of these receptors: a woman aged 30 to 39 with Graves' hyperthyroidism. Both conserved end residues are part of each CDR3. The D gene is left open where the match is weak. Size is stated for part of the rows, as once, few or many counts, or as a class when the clone is expanded.

d_gene | j_gene | v_gene | abundance | CDR3aa | CDR3nt
. | TRBJ2-1 | TRBV5-1 | . | CASSLGLGSSYNEQFF | TGCGCCAGCAGCTTGGGGCTAGGGAGCTCCTACAATGAGCAGTTCTTC
TRBD1 | TRBJ2-2 | TRBV12-3/TRBV12-4 | few | CASRDSWDRDFAGELFF | TGTGCCAGCAGAGACTCTTGGGACAGGGATTTTGCCGGGGAGCTGTTTTTT
. | TRBJ2-5 | TRBV10-3 | many | CAISESGSAGETQYF | TGTGCCATCAGTGAGTCGGGCTCAGCGGGTGAGACCCAGTACTTC
TRBD2 | TRBJ2-2 | TRBV7-9 | many | CASSLPGLAGGNTGELFF | TGTGCCAGCAGCTTGCCGGGACTAGCGGGAGGAAACACCGGGGAGCTGTTTTTT
. | TRBJ2-7 | TRBV5-1 | few | CASSHGTYEQYF | TGCGCCAGCAGCCACGGGACTTACGAGCAGTACTTC
. | TRBJ1-5 | TRBV28 | many | CASSAGGNSNQPQHF | TGTGCCAGCAGTGCGGGGGGGAATAGCAATCAGCCCCAGCATTTT
. | TRBJ2-7 | TRBV2 | few | CASSERVWGVEQYF | TGTGCCAGCAGTGAAAGGGTATGGGGTGTCGAGCAGTACTTC
. | TRBJ2-1 | TRBV7-2 | many | CASSLAGSGSHNEQFF | TGTGCCAGCAGCTTAGCGGGAAGCGGGTCCCACAATGAGCAGTTCTTC
. | TRBJ2-2 | TRBV28 | many | CASKTSNTGELFF | TGTGCCAGCAAGACATCGAACACCGGGGAGCTGTTTTTT
TRBD2 | TRBJ2-7 | TRBV20-1 | many | CSARGGAALFAGVEQYF | TGCAGTGCTAGAGGCGGGGCGGCGCTCTTTGCGGGAGTCGAGCAGTACTTC
. | TRBJ2-5 | TRBV13 | many | CASSRPSTGLGETQYF | TGTGCCAGCAGCCGGCCTAGCACGGGCCTGGGCGAGACCCAGTACTTC
. | TRBJ2-3 | TRBV20-1 | many | CSAYPYGVATDTQYF | TGCAGTGCCTACCCGTATGGGGTGGCCACAGATACGCAGTATTTT
TRBD1 | TRBJ2-7 | TRBV18 | many | CASSPTGTVGYEQYF | TGTGCCAGCTCACCTACCGGGACAGTAGGCTACGAGCAGTACTTC
TRBD2 | TRBJ2-7 | TRBV5-1 | few | CASSSLAETYEQYF | TGCGCCAGCAGCTCACTAGCGGAGACCTACGAGCAGTACTTC
TRBD1 | TRBJ1-2 | TRBV5-1 | many | CASSEDRGGGYTF | TGCGCCAGCAGCGAGGACAGGGGAGGTGGCTACACCTTC
. | TRBJ2-7 | TRBV2 | many | CASSAPPRTYEQYF | TGTGCCAGCAGTGCCCCCCCACGCACCTACGAGCAGTACTTC
. | TRBJ1-1 | TRBV5-1 | . | CASSAPGAEAFF | TGCGCCAGCAGCGCCCCGGGGGCCGAAGCTTTCTTT
. | TRBJ1-1 | TRBV18 | many | CASSPFDGSTEAFF | TGTGCCAGCTCACCGTTCGATGGGAGCACTGAAGCTTTCTTT
TRBD1 | TRBJ2-7 | TRBV2 | many | CASSRDRRMSEQYF | TGTGCCAGCAGTCGGGACAGGAGAATGAGCGAGCAGTACTTC
. | TRBJ1-5 | TRBV28 | many | CASSYRGYGNQPQHF | TGTGCCAGCAGCTATAGGGGCTATGGCAATCAGCCCCAGCATTTT